The rows below give T cell receptor beta chains drawn from one sample of a study of lymphopenia after photon versus proton radiotherapy. The data were produced by immunoSEQ multiplex PCR, yet TCRdb's version contains in-frame clones alone and is incomplete. Of 20,000 to 30,000 clones listed, 75% to 90% are singletons. The sample in question was peripheral blood, obtained from a patient treated with photon-based radiotherapy. Every receptor here comes from a man aged 25 to 40 with gastric cancer. Each CDR3 is given without its conserved first and last residue.

V: TRBV29-1; J: TRBJ1-1; CDR3: SVEGRLNTEAF
V: TRBV15; J: TRBJ2-1; CDR3: ATSRVVQVTYNEQF
V: TRBV7-8; J: TRBJ2-7; CDR3: ASSLGYVSVRDWNTYEQY
V: TRBV29-1; J: TRBJ2-5; CDR3: SVTGGKTQETQY
V: TRBV6-5; J: TRBJ2-1; CDR3: ASSPTFGSRDEQF
V: TRBV21-1; J: TRBJ2-1; CDR3: ASSVGAQSGVNEQF
V: TRBV9; J: TRBJ2-7; CDR3: ARDWDRPYEQY
V: TRBV27; J: TRBJ2-1; CDR3: ASSLSIAVYVKGSATNEQF
V: TRBV5-1; J: TRBJ1-5; CDR3: ASSVGQNQPQH
V: TRBV14; J: TRBJ1-2; CDR3: ASSPQRVGHTNGYT